These 5 T cell receptor beta chains came from one sample sequenced in a study of T cells in Graves' hyperthyroidism and ophthalmopathy. RNA transcripts served as the template for amplifying TCR beta CDR3 regions. The HTBI primer set drove a first-round RT-PCR of the TCR CDR3. TCRdb reprocessed the multiplex PCR reads via MiXCR and lists one record per CDR3 protein. The sample holds hundreds of thousands of distinct CDR3 sequences; about 22% are singletons and the top ten take 49%. Sequenced: blood. The receptors were sampled from a woman in her seventies with Graves' ophthalmopathy.

V is TRBV27 and J is TRBJ1-2; weak D call: TRBD1 (5 bases). Between the trimmed V and J ends, which lost 3 bases and 7 bases, there was a span of 12 bases. CDR3 length: 13 amino acids. Germline V gene data show CDR1 as MNHEY and CDR2 as SMNVEV (reference sequence). Here the CDR3 DNA reads TGTGCCAGCAGTTTGGGGTTTGGGGGTGGCTACACCTTC. Its translation is CASSLGFGGGYTF.

The chain carries TRBV11-3 and TRBJ2-2; 8 nucleotides line up with TRBD2. The germline CDR1 and CDR2 sequences are SGHNT and YENEEA. The CDR3 length is 15 residues. The trim removed 6 bases at V and 8 bases at J, leaving 11 bases unmatched. In DNA, the CDR3 is TGTGCCAGCAGTTCCTATCGCGTAGCGGGGGGGGAGCTGTTTTTT. It translates to CASSSYRVAGGELFF.

The chain uses TRBV19 and TRBJ1-4; D unresolved. V shed 7 bases and J shed 8 bases, with 17 bases lying between them. The CDR3 spans 14 residues. Per the germline V gene, CDR1 is LNHDA and CDR2 is SQIVND (reference sequence). CDR3 nucleotides: TGTGCCAGTACCGGTGGGGTTCGGAGCGAAAAACTGTTTTTT. It is translated as CASTGGVRSEKLFF.

This clonotype was counted ten times or more. The chain uses TRBV2 and TRBJ2-5; D possibly corresponds to TRBD2 (6 bases). CDR1 is SNHLY and CDR2 is FYNNEI in the germline V gene. Trimming left V 4 bases short and J 7 bases short, with 19 bases between. The CDR3 is 15 amino acids. The CDR3 region is CASSVGGQGRVTQYF. The CDR3 DNA reads TGTGCCAGCAGTGTAGGAGGGCAGGGACGGGTGACCCAGTACTTC.

The rearrangement joins TRBV3-1 to TRBJ2-7; 8 bases map to TRBD2. The length of the CDR3 is 14 residues. Germline V lookup: CDR1 LGHDT, CDR2 YNNKEL (reference sequence). Losses at the gene ends were 3 bases for V and 6 bases for J; bases not matched to a gene: 7. The CDR3 here is CASSQGSGIGEQYF. DNA for the CDR3: TGTGCCAGCAGCCAGGGTAGCGGGATAGGCGAGCAGTACTTC.